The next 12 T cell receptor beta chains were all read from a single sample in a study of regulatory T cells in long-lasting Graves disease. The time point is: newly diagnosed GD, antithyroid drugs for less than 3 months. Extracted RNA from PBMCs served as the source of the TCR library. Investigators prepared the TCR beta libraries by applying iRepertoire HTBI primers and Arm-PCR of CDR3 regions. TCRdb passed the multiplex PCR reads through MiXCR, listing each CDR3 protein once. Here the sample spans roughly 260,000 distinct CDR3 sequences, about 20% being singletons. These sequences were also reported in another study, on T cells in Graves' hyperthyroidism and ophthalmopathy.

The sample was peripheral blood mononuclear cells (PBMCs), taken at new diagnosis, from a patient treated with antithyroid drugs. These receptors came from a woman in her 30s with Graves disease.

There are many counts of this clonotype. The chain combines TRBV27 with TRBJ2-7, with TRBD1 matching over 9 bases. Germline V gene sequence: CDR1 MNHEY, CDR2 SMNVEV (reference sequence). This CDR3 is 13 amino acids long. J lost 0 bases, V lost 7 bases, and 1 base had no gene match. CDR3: CASKDRGSYEQYF. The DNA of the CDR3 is TGTGCCAGCAAGGACAGGGGCTCCTACGAGCAGTACTTC.

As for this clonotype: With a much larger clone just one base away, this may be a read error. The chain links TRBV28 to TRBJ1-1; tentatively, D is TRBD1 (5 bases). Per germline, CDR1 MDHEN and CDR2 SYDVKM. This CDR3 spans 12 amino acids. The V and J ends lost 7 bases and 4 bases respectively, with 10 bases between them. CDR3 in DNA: TGTGCCAGCAACCTCGGGGGCACTGAAGCTTTCTTT. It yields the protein CASNLGGTEAFF.

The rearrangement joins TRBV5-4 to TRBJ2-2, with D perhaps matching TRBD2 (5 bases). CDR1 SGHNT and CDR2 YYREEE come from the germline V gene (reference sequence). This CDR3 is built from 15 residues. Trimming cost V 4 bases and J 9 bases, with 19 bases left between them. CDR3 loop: CASSLPLRGERELFF. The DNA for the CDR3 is TGTGCCAGCAGCCTCCCTCTTCGGGGAGAACGGGAGCTGTTTTTT.

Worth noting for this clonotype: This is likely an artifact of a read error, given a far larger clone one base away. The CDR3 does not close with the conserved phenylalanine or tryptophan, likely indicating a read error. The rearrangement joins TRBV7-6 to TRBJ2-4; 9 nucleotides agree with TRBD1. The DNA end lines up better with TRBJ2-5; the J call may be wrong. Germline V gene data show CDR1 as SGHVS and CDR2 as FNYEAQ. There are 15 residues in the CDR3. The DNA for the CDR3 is TGTGCCAGCAGCAATGCAGGACAGGGGAGAGAGACCCAGTACCTC. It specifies CASSNAGQGRETQYL.

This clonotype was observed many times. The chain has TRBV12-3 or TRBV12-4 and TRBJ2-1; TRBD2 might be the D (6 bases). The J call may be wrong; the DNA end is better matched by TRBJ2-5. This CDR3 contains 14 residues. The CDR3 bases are TGTGCCAGCAGTTTCTGGCAGTACGGGGGGACCCAGTACTTC. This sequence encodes CASSFWQYGGTQYF.

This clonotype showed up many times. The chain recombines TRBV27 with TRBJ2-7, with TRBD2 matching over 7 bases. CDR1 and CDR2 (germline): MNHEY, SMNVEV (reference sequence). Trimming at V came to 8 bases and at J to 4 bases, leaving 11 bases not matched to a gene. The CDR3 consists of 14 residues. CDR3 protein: CASRPGPGGYEQYF. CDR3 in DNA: TGTGCCAGCCGCCCTGGCCCGGGGGGTTACGAGCAGTACTTC.

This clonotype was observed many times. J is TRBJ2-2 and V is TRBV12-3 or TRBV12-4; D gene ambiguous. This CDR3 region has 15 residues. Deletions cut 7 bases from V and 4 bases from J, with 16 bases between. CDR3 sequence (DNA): TGTGCCAGCATCCCCCGATTGCAGACCACCGGGGAGCTGTTTTTT. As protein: CASIPRLQTTGELFF.

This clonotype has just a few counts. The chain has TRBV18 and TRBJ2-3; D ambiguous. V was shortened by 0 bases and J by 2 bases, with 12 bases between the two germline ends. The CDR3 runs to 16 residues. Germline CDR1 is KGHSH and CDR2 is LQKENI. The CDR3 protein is CASSPPFASLTDTQYF. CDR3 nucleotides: TGTGCCAGCTCACCACCGTTCGCGTCCCTCACAGATACGCAGTATTTT.

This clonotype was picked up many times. CDR3 sequence reads: CASSRRGAGGYNEQFF. CDR3 DNA: TGTGCCAGCAGCCGCCGGGGAGCGGGGGGCTACAATGAGCAGTTCTTC. The chain carries TRBV3-1 and TRBJ2-1; 9 bases agree with TRBD2. Unmatched junction bases numbered 7, after V lost 4 bases and J lost 3 bases. CDR1 and CDR2 (germline): LGHDT, YNNKEL (reference sequence). The CDR3 is 16 residues long.

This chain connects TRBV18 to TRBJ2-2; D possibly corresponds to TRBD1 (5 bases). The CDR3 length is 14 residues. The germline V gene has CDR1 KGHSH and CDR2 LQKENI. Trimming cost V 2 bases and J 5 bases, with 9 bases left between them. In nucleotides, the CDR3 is TGTGCCAGCTCACCAGCGAAGGGGACCGGGGAGCTGTTTTTT. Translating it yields CASSPAKGTGELFF.

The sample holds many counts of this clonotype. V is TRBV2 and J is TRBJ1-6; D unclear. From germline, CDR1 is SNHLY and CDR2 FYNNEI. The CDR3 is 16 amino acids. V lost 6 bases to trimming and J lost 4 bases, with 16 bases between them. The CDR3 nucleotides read TGTGCCAGCAGCAGATTGGCTACCCGGTATAATTCACCCCTCCACTTT. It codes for CASSRLATRYNSPLHF.

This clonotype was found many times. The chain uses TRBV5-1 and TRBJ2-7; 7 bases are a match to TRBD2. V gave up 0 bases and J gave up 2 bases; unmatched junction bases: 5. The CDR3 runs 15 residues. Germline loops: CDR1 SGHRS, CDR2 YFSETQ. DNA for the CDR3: TGCGCCAGCAGCTTGGGGCTAGCGGAGACCTACGAGCAGTACTTC. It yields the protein CASSLGLAETYEQYF.